Following are 27 T cell receptor beta chains from one sample sequenced in a study of PD-L1 blockade in urothelial cancer. The time point here: pretreatment peripheral blood. Sequencing used immunoSEQ multiplex PCR; TCRdb keeps in-frame clones, though not all of them. The repertoire includes some 45,000 clones, 88% of them detected once, and just under 25% sits in the top ten. The sequences come from PBMCs, collected around atezolizumab (anti-PD-L1) treatment. The receptors were sampled from a donor over 35 with urothelial cancer.

V gene TRBV29-1 combines with J gene TRBJ2-3, with 7 bases aligning to TRBD1. The CDR3 runs 12 residues. The V and J ends lost 8 bases and 0 bases, in that order; junction bases with no gene match: 2. The germline V gene encodes CDR1 SQVTM and CDR2 ANQGSEA. CDR3 sequence reads: CSTGVSTDTQYF. As DNA, the CDR3 is TGCAGCACAGGGGTCAGCACAGATACGCAGTATTTT.

The chain recombines TRBV6-6 with TRBJ2-3; D is perhaps TRBD2 (6 bases). Germline-derived CDR1 and CDR2 are MNHNY and SVGAGI (reference sequence). The ends were cut back, 5 bases at V and 2 bases at J, with 17 bases in the middle. The CDR3 contains 16 residues. CDR3 DNA sequence: TGTGCCAGCAGTACCACCGCGGGCGGGGTCACAGATACGCAGTATTTT. As protein: CASSTTAGGVTDTQYF.

J is TRBJ2-2 and V is TRBV18, with 7 nucleotides matching TRBD2. Germline V gives CDR1 KGHSH, CDR2 LQKENI. This CDR3 has 18 residues. The V and J ends lost 0 bases and 6 bases, in that order; junction bases with no gene match: 13. CDR3 nucleotide sequence: TGTGCCAGCTCACCACCGTGGCAGGGAGGGAGTTACGCCGGGGAGCTGTTTTTT. Protein: CASSPPWQGGSYAGELFF.

In its sample, this clone was seen once. This chain links TRBV18 with TRBJ2-1; TRBD2 matches at 10 bases. The CDR3 runs 19 residues. Trimming removed 6 bases from V and 3 bases from J; junction bases left unmatched: 17. Germline V lookup: CDR1 KGHSH, CDR2 LQKENI. The CDR3 loop reads CASSQVGLAGEGGYNEQFF. The CDR3 DNA reads TGTGCCAGCTCCCAAGTCGGGCTAGCGGGAGAGGGTGGCTACAATGAGCAGTTCTTC.

In its sample, this clone was seen once. The chain couples TRBV6-5 to TRBJ2-3; D remains ambiguous. Germline CDR1 and CDR2: MNHEY and SVGAGI. Trimming stripped 9 bases from V and 8 bases from J, with 18 bases between. This CDR3 comprises 13 residues. This CDR3 reads CASLGHTRGTQYF. CDR3 nucleotide sequence: TGTGCCAGTTTGGGTCACACACGAGGTACGCAGTATTTT.

The chain carries TRBV9 and TRBJ2-3; a weak D match, TRBD2 (6 bases). The V gene's germline CDR1 is SGDLS and CDR2 YYNGEE. V lost 4 bases and J 4 bases, leaving 10 bases between the germline ends. The CDR3 has 13 amino acids. The CDR3: CASSPTSSDTQYF. The CDR3 DNA follows: TGTGCCAGCAGCCCGACTAGTTCAGATACGCAGTATTTT.

V is TRBV27 and J is TRBJ2-1, with 8 nucleotides matching TRBD1. The trim removed 4 bases at V and 3 bases at J, leaving 5 bases unmatched. This CDR3 has 15 amino acids. Germline CDR1 and CDR2: MNHEY and SMNVEV (reference sequence). This chain's CDR3 is CASSSGQGGYNEQFF. Written as DNA, the CDR3 is TGTGCCAGCAGTTCCGGACAGGGAGGCTACAATGAGCAGTTCTTC.

The V gene is TRBV4-2, the J gene TRBJ2-2, with 12 bases lining up with TRBD2. Germline V gene data show CDR1 as LGHNA and CDR2 as YNFKEQ. This CDR3 is built from 21 residues. V gave up 4 bases and J gave up 4 bases; unmatched junction bases: 19. The CDR3 sequence: CASSPRPGTSGPNGITGELFF. DNA of the CDR3: TGTGCCAGCAGCCCGAGACCGGGGACTAGCGGGCCTAACGGGATCACCGGGGAGCTGTTTTTT.

This clone has more than one count but fewer than ten. The gene calls are TRBV5-1 and TRBJ2-1; 10 positions agree with TRBD2. The CDR3 contains 15 residues. Germline V gene sequence: CDR1 SGHRS, CDR2 YFSETQ. Unmatched junction bases numbered 6, after V lost 0 bases and J lost 9 bases. The CDR3 nucleotides are TGCGCCAGCAGCTTGGTGGCTAGCGGGAGTGGTGAGCAGTTCTTC. Amino acid sequence: CASSLVASGSGEQFF.

CDR3 residues: CASSGAQGTETQYF. Here the CDR3 DNA reads TGTGCCAGCAGTGGGGCGCAGGGGACGGAGACCCAGTACTTC. This rearrangement joins TRBV2 to TRBJ2-5; D possibly corresponds to TRBD1 (6 bases). Trimming stripped 4 bases from V and 5 bases from J, with 14 bases between. There are 14 residues in the CDR3. Germline V lookup: CDR1 SNHLY, CDR2 FYNNEI.

The CDR3 here is CASSTRTGVEDTQYF. The CDR3 DNA is TGTGCCAGCAGCACCCGGACAGGGGTGGAAGATACGCAGTATTTT. The chain combines TRBV7-9 with TRBJ2-3; 9 positions agree with TRBD1. Germline V CDR1 and CDR2: SEHNR, FQNEAQ (reference sequence). This CDR3 is built from 15 residues. Trimming at V came to 5 bases and at J to 5 bases, leaving 8 bases not matched to a gene.

The J gene is TRBJ2-7, the V gene TRBV27; 7 nucleotides agree with TRBD2. Germline V gives CDR1 MNHEY, CDR2 SMNVEV (reference sequence). The V gene end was trimmed by 0 bases and the J gene end by 3 bases; junction bases not matched to a gene: 5. The CDR3 runs 15 residues. The CDR3 loop reads CASSLSLAVNYEQYF. In nucleotides, the CDR3 is TGTGCCAGCAGTTTATCCCTAGCGGTAAACTACGAGCAGTACTTC.

The chain recombines TRBV7-8 with TRBJ2-5, with a weak D call TRBD2 (5 bases). The CDR3 has 14 amino acids. V lost 1 base and J 5 bases, leaving 11 bases between the germline ends. Germline V CDR1 and CDR2: SGHVS, FQNEAQ. CDR3 protein: CASSLGGQLETQYF. The CDR3, as DNA: TGTGCCAGCAGCTTAGGCGGGCAGCTGGAGACCCAGTACTTC. The full variable domain, completed using reference TRBV7-8 and TRBJ2-5, is GAGVSQSPRYKVAKRGQDVALRCDPISGHVSLFWYQQALGQGPEFLTYFQNEAQLDKSGLPSDRFFAERPEGSVSTLKIQRTQQEDSAVYLCASSLGGQLETQYFGPGTRLLVL.

The chain links TRBV6-5 to TRBJ2-7; TRBD2 agrees at 7 bases. The CDR3 sequence is 15 residues long. V lost 2 bases, J lost 2 bases, and 6 bases stayed unmatched. Per germline, CDR1 MNHEY and CDR2 SVGAGI. In nucleotides, the CDR3 is TGTGCCAGCAGTTACGCCAGCGGGGCTACCTACGAGCAGTACTTC. Translated, it gives CASSYASGATYEQYF.

CDR3 residues: CASSPGVSTHYEQYF. The CDR3 DNA reads as TGTGCCAGCAGTCCCGGGGTTTCTACCCACTACGAGCAGTACTTC. The J gene is TRBJ2-7, the V gene TRBV28; TRBD2 is a possible D gene (5 bases). Germline V gene lookup returns CDR1 MDHEN and CDR2 SYDVKM. V was trimmed by 5 bases and J by 3 bases, leaving 17 bases between them. The CDR3 is 15 residues long.

The chain employs TRBV27 and TRBJ2-7; D ambiguous. CDR1 and CDR2 from the germline V gene are MNHEY and SMNVEV (reference sequence). The V gene lost 6 bases and the J gene lost 5 bases, with 14 bases spanning the gap. The CDR3 covers 13 residues. CDR3 region: CASSQMRSDEQYF. CDR3 DNA: TGTGCCAGCAGCCAAATGAGGAGCGACGAGCAGTACTTC.

The CDR3 DNA follows: TGTGCCAGCAGCCCCCAGGGGCCGCCAAAAGAGACCCAGTACTTC. Its translation: CASSPQGPPKETQYF. The chain is built from TRBV7-2 and TRBJ2-5; D may be TRBD1 (6 bases). The germline gives CDR1 SGHTA, CDR2 FQGNSA. Trimming cost V 5 bases and J 3 bases, with 16 bases left between them. The CDR3 consists of 15 residues.

V and J are TRBV11-1 and TRBJ2-2; no reliable D call. V lost 1 base and J lost 4, with 7 bases in between. This CDR3 region has 14 residues. Germline V lookup: CDR1 SGHAT, CDR2 FQDESV (reference sequence). CDR3 region: CASSLGLTTGELFF. CDR3 sequence (DNA): TGTGCCAGCAGCTTAGGGCTTACCACCGGGGAGCTGTTTTTT.

The chain carries TRBV29-1 and TRBJ2-5; 8 nucleotides match TRBD1. From germline, CDR1 is SQVTM and CDR2 ANQGSEA. V was clipped by 0 bases and J by 1 base; unmatched bases: 13. The CDR3 contains 18 residues. In nucleotides, the CDR3 is TGCAGCGTTGAAGATGGGACCGGACAGGGATGGGCCCAAGAGACCCAGTACTTC. This gives the protein CSVEDGTGQGWAQETQYF.

This clone was counted only a few times. The chain is built from TRBV7-2 and TRBJ2-1; maybe TRBD2 (6 bases). The CDR3 spans 16 residues. The germline gives CDR1 SGHTA, CDR2 FQGNSA. The V gene lost 9 bases and the J gene lost 0 bases, with 18 bases spanning the gap. The CDR3 DNA reads as TGTGCCAGTCAACCAACGGGGGATAGCTCCTACAATGAGCAGTTCTTC. Translated: CASQPTGDSSYNEQFF.

This clone appeared a few times. The rearrangement uses TRBV27 and TRBJ1-4, with a weak D call TRBD1 (5 bases). Germline lookup yields CDR1 MNHEY and CDR2 SMNVEV (reference sequence). The CDR3 runs to 15 residues. V dropped 4 bases and J dropped 7 bases, with 16 bases sitting between them. The CDR3 spells CASSSRGRGGEKLFF. The CDR3 DNA sequence: TGTGCCAGCAGTTCTCGTGGTAGGGGAGGTGAAAAACTGTTTTTT.

The chain couples TRBV6-5 to TRBJ2-2; 12 nucleotides match TRBD1. The J segment lost 7 bases and the V segment lost 4 bases, leaving 7 bases of the junction unmatched. The CDR3 has 16 amino acids. Germline V lookup: CDR1 MNHEY, CDR2 SVGAGI. The CDR3 loop reads CASSSGGQGAGGELFF. CDR3 in DNA: TGTGCCAGCAGTTCGGGGGGACAGGGGGCGGGCGGGGAGCTGTTTTTT.

This chain links TRBV6-5 with TRBJ1-5, with TRBD1 as a possible D gene (5 bases). Trimming stripped 5 bases from V and 7 bases from J, with 18 bases between. CDR3 length equals 15 residues. Germline lookup yields CDR1 MNHEY and CDR2 SVGAGI. The CDR3 sequence: CASSPGTKLLQPQHF. The CDR3, as DNA: TGTGCCAGCAGTCCCGGGACTAAGCTTTTACAGCCCCAGCATTTT.

The chain joins TRBV7-6 to TRBJ1-5, with a weak D call TRBD1 (6 bases). Trimming took off 0 bases at V and 4 bases at J, with 16 bases between the two ends. The CDR3 consists of 17 residues. Germline V gives CDR1 SGHVS, CDR2 FNYEAQ. The CDR3 DNA sequence: TGTGCCAGCAGCTTAGCGTACGGGGGGCGAGGTAATCAGCCCCAGCATTTT. This gives the protein CASSLAYGGRGNQPQHF.

The chain is built from TRBV7-3 and TRBJ1-2; D is undetermined. There are 14 residues in the CDR3. CDR1 and CDR2 from the germline V gene are SGHTA and FQGTGA. The V end lost 4 bases, the J end lost 8 bases, and 17 bases lay between the germline ends. This CDR3 is CASSSSGSRGGYTF. The CDR3 DNA reads TGTGCCAGCAGCTCATCCGGGTCCCGAGGGGGCTACACCTTC.

The gene calls are TRBV18 and TRBJ1-3; no firm D call. CDR1 KGHSH and CDR2 LQKENI come from the germline V gene. The V gene lost 6 bases and the J gene lost 8 bases, with 17 bases spanning the gap. The CDR3 runs 14 residues. The CDR3 region is CASSPQATGDTIYF. As DNA, the CDR3 is TGTGCCAGCTCTCCCCAGGCGACCGGGGACACCATATATTTT. The full variable domain, its missing parts supplied by reference TRBV18 and TRBJ1-3, is NAGVMQNPRHLVRRRGQEARLRCSPMKGHSHVYWYRQLPEEGLKFMVYLQKENIIDESGMPKERFSAEFPKEGPSILRIQQVVRGDSAAYFCASSPQATGDTIYFGEGSWLTVV.

The chain employs TRBV7-9 and TRBJ2-7; 8 bases line up with TRBD2. Germline CDR1 and CDR2: SEHNR and FQNEAQ (reference sequence). There are 15 residues in the CDR3. With V trimmed by 3 bases and J by 4 bases, 8 bases remained unmatched. The DNA for the CDR3 is TGTGCCAGCAGCTTCGGGGGGGCTAAGGGGTACGAGCAGTACTTC. Translated: CASSFGGAKGYEQYF. The entire variable domain, with the rest obtained from reference TRBV7-9 and TRBJ2-7, is as follows: DTGVSQNPRHKITKRGQNVTFRCDPISEHNRLYWYRQTLGQGPEFLTYFQNEAQLEKSRLLSDRFSAERPKGSFSTLEIQRTEQGDSAMYLCASSFGGAKGYEQYFGPGTRLTVT.